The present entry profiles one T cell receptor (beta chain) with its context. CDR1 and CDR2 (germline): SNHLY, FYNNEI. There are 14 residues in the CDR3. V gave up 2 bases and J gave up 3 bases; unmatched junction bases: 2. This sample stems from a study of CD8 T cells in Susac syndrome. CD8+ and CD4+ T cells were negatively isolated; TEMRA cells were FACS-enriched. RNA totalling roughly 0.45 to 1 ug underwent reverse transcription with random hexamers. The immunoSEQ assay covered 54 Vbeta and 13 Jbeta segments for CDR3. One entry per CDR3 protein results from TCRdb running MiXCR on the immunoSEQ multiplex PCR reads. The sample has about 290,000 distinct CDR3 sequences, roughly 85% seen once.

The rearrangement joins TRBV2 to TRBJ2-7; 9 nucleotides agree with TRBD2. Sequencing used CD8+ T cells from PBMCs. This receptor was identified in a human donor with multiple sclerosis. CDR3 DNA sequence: TGTGCCAGCAGTGAAAGTAGCGGGAGCTACGAGCAGTACTTC. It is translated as CASSESSGSYEQYF. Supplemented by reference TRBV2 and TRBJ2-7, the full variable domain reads EPEVTQTPSHQVTQMGQEVILRCVPISNHLYFYWYRQILGQKVEFLVSFYNNEISEKSEIFDDQFSVERPDGSNFTLKIRSTKLEDSAMYFCASSESSGSYEQYFGPGTRLTVT.